This T cell receptor beta chain derives from a study of T cells after yellow fever vaccination (dated by TCRdb to about 2019). Regarding the research as a whole: The SMART-Seq v4 Ultra Low Input RNA kit was used to prepare libraries from fractions with low cell numbers. To follow T-cell clones before and after both primary and booster YFV17D yellow fever vaccination, bulk TCR alpha and beta repertoires underwent longitudinal sequencing. The cohort comprised two healthy male donors, one aged 18 to 30 and one aged 30 to 40 years. Blood samples were taken at several timepoints before and after primary and secondary immunization, and bulk PBMC replicates and cell subsets were isolated. The research as a whole found: Computational filtering was needed because FACS-sorted repertoires could contain abundant contaminating clonotypes from the bulk population. Because the study included only two donors, the extent to which the findings can be generalized is limited. A small share of clonotypes occurred in both CD4 and CD8 compartments, likely arising from convergent recombination. Compared with the primary T-cell response, the secondary T-cell response was weaker but faster, peaking on day 5 rather than day 15. After the booster, most of the clones that had expanded following primary vaccination were detected again (just under 97% of CD4 and more than 85% of CD8), which suggests that memory was broadly maintained.

Explained via the paper, the treatment or condition label denotes: live attenuated yellow fever vaccine strain. PBMCs were isolated from peripheral blood using a standard Ficoll-Paque protocol. Dynabeads CD4 and CD8 positive selection kits were used to isolate CD4 and CD8 T-cell fractions. TriZol was used to extract RNA from bulk PBMCs, CD4 and CD8 fractions, and dextramer-positive and dextramer-negative fractions. This clonotype was seen repeatedly, ten times or more. The clone's antigen remains unknown. Base qualities are not at hand, and no much larger clone is one base apart. TCR cDNA was made using 5'RACE template switching, a step that added a universal primer site and unique molecular identifiers. Priming of cDNA synthesis was performed from both the TCR alpha and TCR beta constant segments. Library amplification involved two PCR steps, and the second step added sample barcodes and sequencing adapters. Sequencing of the libraries was done on either Illumina HiSeq 2500 (2x100 bp) or NovaSeq (2x150 bp). Turning to the authors' computational methods: Demultiplexing of reads and collapsing into UMI consensus sequences were performed with MIGEC, and V(D)J alignment was carried out with MiXCR. Vaccine-responding clonotypes were defined with edgeR using replicate PBMC samples, requiring FDR below 0.01 and a log2 fold change above 5 up to day 15. Each bulk clonotype was labeled CD4 or CD8 based on which sequenced repertoire, CD4 or CD8, contained the clonotype at higher abundance. The public reads were run again by TCRdb, first through fastp at Q25 and then through MiXCR, and only productive beta chains were kept. Records with the same CDR3 protein are collapsed into one entry carrying the most frequent genes and DNA. TCRdb, rather than the study authors, made the V and J calls. Present in this sample are some 250,000 distinct CDR3 sequences, less than 8.5% of which were seen just once. Clones ranked in the top ten supply over 0.65% of the sample.

The CDR3, cysteine through phenylalanine, is 12 amino acids long. Just CDR3 DNA is preserved here, 36 bases in frame from base 1. V is reduced by 2 bases and J by 5 bases, leaving a spacing of 9 bases between them. From the germline V gene, CDR1 is SQVTM and CDR2 is ANQGSEA. The receptor was derived from a man between 25 and 39 years old who received the YFV17D yellow fever vaccine. The receptor chain draws on TRBV29-1 and TRBJ1-2, with no D gene named confidently. The starting material was CD4+ T cells sorted from PBMCs, obtained 15 days after the yellow fever booster vaccination. The CDR3 amino acid sequence is: CSVESGWYGYTF. DNA sequence: TGCAGCGTTGAATCCGGTTGGTATGGCTACACCTTC.